The sequence of this T cell receptor beta chain was determined in a study of blood T cells in healthy people across ages. With a J-beta primer mix and a sample-barcoded 5' primer, a second PCR ran about 7 to 12 cycles. TCRdb analysed the 5' RACE reads with MiXCR anew, one entry per CDR3 protein. The table shows 550,000 to 750,000 distinct CDR3 sequences, with over 20% occurring only once. Every donor contributed about 10 milliliters of peripheral blood by blood draw. This clonotype occurred a few times. The receptor was isolated from a man aged 65-85 years in good health. The material sequenced was blood.

CDR3 in DNA: TGTGCCATCAGTGAGATAGCGGGAGACAATGAGCAGTTCTTC. Encoded protein: CAISEIAGDNEQFF. J is TRBJ2-1 and V is TRBV10-3; TRBD2 matches at 9 bases. Per the germline V gene, CDR1 is ENHRY and CDR2 is SYGVKD. With V trimmed by 2 bases and J by 5 bases, 1 base remained unmatched. This CDR3 is 14 amino acids long.